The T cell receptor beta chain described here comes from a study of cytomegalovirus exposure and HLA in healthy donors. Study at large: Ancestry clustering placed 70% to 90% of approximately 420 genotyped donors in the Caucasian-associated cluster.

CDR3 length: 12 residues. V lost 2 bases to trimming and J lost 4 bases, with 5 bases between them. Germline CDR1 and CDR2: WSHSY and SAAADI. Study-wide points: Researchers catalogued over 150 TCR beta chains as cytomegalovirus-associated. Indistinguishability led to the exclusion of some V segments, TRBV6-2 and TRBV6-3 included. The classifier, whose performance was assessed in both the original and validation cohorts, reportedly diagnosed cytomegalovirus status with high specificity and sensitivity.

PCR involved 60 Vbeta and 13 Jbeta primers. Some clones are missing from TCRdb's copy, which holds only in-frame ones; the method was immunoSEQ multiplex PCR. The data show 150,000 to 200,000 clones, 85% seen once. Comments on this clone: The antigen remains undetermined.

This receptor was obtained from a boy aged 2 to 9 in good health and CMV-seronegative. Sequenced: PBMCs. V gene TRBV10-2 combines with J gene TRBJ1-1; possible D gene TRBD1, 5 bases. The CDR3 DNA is TGCGCCAGCAGTGAGCAGGGCACTGAAGCTTTCTTT. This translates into CASSEQGTEAFF.